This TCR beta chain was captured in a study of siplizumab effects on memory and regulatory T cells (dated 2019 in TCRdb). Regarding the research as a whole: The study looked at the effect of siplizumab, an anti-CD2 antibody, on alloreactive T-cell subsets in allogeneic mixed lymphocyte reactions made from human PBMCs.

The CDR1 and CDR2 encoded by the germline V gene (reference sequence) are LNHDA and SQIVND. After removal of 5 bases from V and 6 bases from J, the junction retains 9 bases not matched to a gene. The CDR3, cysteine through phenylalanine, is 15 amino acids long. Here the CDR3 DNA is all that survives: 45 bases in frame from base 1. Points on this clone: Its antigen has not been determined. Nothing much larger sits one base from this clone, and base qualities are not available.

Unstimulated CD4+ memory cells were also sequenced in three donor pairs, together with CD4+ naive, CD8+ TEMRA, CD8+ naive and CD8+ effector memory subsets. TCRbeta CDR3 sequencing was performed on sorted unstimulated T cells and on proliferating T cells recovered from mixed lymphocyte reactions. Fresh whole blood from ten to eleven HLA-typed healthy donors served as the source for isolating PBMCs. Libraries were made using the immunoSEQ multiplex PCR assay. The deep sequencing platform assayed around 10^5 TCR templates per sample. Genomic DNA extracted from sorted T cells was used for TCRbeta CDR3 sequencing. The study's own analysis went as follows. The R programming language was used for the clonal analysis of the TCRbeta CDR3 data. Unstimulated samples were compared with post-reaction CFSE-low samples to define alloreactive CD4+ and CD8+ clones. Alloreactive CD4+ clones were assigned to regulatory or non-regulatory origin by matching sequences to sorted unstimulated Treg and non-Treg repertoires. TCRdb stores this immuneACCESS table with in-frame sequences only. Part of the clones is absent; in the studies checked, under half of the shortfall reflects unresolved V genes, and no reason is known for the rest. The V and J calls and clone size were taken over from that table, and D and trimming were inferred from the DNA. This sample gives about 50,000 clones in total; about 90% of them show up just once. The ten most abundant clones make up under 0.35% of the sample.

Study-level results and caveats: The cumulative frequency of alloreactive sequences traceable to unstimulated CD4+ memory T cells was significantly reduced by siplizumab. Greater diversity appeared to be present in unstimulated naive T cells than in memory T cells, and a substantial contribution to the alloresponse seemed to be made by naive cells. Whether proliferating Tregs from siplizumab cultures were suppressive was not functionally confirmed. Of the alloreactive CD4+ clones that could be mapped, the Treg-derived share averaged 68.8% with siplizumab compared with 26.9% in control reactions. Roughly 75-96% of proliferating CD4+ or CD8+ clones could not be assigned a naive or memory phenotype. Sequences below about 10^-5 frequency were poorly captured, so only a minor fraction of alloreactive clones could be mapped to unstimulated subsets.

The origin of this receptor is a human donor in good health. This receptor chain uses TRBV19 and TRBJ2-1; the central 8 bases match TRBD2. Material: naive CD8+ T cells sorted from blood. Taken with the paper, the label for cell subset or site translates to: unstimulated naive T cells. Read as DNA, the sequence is TGTGCCAGTAGTCGCGGGACTAGAGGAACCAATGAGCAGTTCTTC. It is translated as CASSRGTRGTNEQFF.